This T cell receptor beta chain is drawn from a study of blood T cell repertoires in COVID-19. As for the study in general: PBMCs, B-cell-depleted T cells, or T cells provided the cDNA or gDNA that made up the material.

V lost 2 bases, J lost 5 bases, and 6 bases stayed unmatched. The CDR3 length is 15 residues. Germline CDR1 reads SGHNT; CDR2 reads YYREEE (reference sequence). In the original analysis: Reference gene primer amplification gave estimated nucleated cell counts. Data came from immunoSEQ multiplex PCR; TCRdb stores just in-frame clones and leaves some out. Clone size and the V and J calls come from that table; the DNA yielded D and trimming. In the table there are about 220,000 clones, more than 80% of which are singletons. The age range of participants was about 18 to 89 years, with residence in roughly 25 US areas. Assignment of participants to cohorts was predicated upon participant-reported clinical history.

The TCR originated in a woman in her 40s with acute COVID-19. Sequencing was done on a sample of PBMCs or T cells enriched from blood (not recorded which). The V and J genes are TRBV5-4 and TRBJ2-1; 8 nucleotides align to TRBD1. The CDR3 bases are TGTGCCAGCAGCTTCGACAGGGGTGTGGACAATGAGCAGTTCTTC. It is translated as CASSFDRGVDNEQFF. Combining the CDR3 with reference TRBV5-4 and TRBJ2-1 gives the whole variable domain ETGVTQSPTHLIKTRGQQVTLRCSSQSGHNTVSWYQQALGQGPQFIFQYYREEENGRGNFPPRFSGLQFPNYSSELNVNALELDDSALYLCASSFDRGVDNEQFFGPGTRLTVL.